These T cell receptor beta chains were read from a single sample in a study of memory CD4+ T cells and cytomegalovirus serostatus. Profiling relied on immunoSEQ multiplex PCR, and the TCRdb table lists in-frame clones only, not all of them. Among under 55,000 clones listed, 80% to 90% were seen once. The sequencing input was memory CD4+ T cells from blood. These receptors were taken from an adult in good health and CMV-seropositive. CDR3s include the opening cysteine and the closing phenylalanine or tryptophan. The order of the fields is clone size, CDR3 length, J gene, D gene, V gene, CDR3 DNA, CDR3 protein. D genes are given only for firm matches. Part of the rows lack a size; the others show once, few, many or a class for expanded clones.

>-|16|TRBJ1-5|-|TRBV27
TGTGCCAGCAAGTTGGGGGGCACGAGAGGGGCTCAGCCCCAGCATTTT
CASKLGGTRGAQPQHF
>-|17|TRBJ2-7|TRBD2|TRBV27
TGTGCCAGCAGTTTCGGTGGGGCTAGCGGGAATTCCTACGAGCAGTACTTC
CASSFGGASGNSYEQYF
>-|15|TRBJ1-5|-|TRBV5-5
TGTGCCAGCAGCTTGGCGCCGGATAGCAATCAGCCCCAGCATTTT
CASSLAPDSNQPQHF
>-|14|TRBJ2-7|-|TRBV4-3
TGCGCCAGCAGCCAAGGAGGGGGGGGACACGAGCAGTACTTC
CASSQGGGGHEQYF
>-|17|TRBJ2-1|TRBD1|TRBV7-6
TGTGCCAGCAGCTTAGGGACCCCAGGGGGACCCTACAATGAGCAGTTCTTC
CASSLGTPGGPYNEQFF
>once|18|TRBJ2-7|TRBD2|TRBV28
TGTGCCAGCAGTTGGCCGGGACTAGCGGGAGATGGAGTTGACGAGCAGTACTTC
CASSWPGLAGDGVDEQYF
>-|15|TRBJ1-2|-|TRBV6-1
TGTGCCAGCAGTCGAACGGCCGGGAGAGAGGATGGCTACACCTTC
CASSRTAGREDGYTF
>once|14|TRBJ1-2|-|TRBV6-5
TGTGCCAGCAGTTCCGGGCAAGGGACGGGAAGCTACACCTTC
CASSSGQGTGSYTF
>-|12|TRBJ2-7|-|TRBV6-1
TGTGCCAGCAGCCGAACTGGCTACGAGCAGTACTTC
CASSRTGYEQYF
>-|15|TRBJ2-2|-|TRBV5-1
TGCGCCAGCAGCTTTCTGGGAACGAACACCGGGGAGCTGTTTTTT
CASSFLGTNTGELFF
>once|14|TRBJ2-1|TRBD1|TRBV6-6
TGTGTCGCCGGGACAGGAACTACCAAAAATGAGCAGTTCTTC
CVAGTGTTKNEQFF
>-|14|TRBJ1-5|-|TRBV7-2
TGTGCCAGCAGCTTGGGGTCAGACGGTCAGCCCCAGCATTTT
CASSLGSDGQPQHF
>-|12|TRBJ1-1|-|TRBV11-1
TGTGCCAGCGCTGGGGGAGGGGCTGAAGCTTTCTTT
CASAGGGAEAFF
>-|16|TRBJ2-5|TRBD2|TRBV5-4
TGTGCCAGCAGCCTGCCGGGCGGGAGGGCTGTTGAGACCCAGTACTTC
CASSLPGGRAVETQYF
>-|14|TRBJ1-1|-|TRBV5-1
TGCGCCAGCAGCCCGGCTACAGGTTACGCTGAAGCTTTCTTT
CASSPATGYAEAFF
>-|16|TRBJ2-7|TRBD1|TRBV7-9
TGTGCCAGCAGCTTAGCCCTCGGACAGGGGTCCTACGAGCAGTACTTC
CASSLALGQGSYEQYF
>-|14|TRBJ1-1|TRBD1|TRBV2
TGTGCCAGCAGTTCCCGGACAGGGAACACTGAAGCTTTCTTT
CASSSRTGNTEAFF
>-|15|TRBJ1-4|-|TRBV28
TGTGCCAGCAGACTCGGGGGTTTAGTTAATGAAAAACTGTTTTTT
CASRLGGLVNEKLFF
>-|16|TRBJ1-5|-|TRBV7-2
TGTGCCAGCAGCCCAGAAAGGGGTTTAGTCAATCAGCCCCAGCATTTT
CASSPERGLVNQPQHF
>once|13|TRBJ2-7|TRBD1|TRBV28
TGTGCCAGCAGCTCGGGACAGTCCCACGAGCAGTACTTC
CASSSGQSHEQYF
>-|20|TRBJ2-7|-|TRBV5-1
TGCGCCAGCAGCTTGGTAGGCGGGACCCTACGAGCAGTACTTTCCTACGAGCAGTACTTC
CASSLVGGTLRAVLSYEQYF
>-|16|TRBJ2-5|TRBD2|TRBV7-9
TGTGCCAGCAGCCTGCGAGCGGGAAGGTACCAAGAGACCCAGTACTTC
CASSLRAGRYQETQYF
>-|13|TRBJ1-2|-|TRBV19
TGTGCCAGTAGTATATGGCAGAGCTATGGCTACACCTTC
CASSIWQSYGYTF
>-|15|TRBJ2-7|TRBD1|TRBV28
TGTGCCAGCAGCTCCTCCGGGACAGGGGGCTACGAGCAGTACTTC
CASSSSGTGGYEQYF
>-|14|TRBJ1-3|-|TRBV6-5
TGTGCCAGCAGGACAGGCCTCTCTGGAAACACCATATATTTT
CASRTGLSGNTIYF
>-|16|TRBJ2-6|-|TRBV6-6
TGTGCCAGCATTGGCAGGGGTTTCTCTGGGGCCAACGTCCTGACTTTC
CASIGRGFSGANVLTF
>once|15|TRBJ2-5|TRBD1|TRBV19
TGTGCCAGTAGTCCTGGGACAGGACGAACTGAGACCCAGTACTTC
CASSPGTGRTETQYF
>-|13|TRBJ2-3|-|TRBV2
TGTGCCAGCACGCCTATCCGCACAGATACGCAGTATTTT
CASTPIRTDTQYF
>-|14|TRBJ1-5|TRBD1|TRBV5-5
TGTGCCAGCAGCCCTAGAGACAGGGATCAGCCCCAGCATTTT
CASSPRDRDQPQHF
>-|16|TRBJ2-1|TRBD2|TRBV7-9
TGTGCCAGCAGCTTACGAGGTAGCGGGATATACAATGAGCAGTTCTTC
CASSLRGSGIYNEQFF
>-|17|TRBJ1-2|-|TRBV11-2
TGTGCCAGCAGCTCCCTTTCCCGTGGACAGACTAACTATGGCTACACCTTC
CASSSLSRGQTNYGYTF
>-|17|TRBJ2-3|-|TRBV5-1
TGCGCCAGCAGCCCCTTCCAACTAGCCCAGCTGGCAGATACGCAGTATTTT
CASSPFQLAQLADTQYF
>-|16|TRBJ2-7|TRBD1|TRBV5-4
TGTGCCAGCAGCACACGACAGGGGGTAGGCTCCTACGAGCAGTACTTC
CASSTRQGVGSYEQYF
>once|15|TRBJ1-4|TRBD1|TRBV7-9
TGTGCCAGCAGCTTGCCGGGACAGGCGACTGAAAAACTGTTTTTT
CASSLPGQATEKLFF
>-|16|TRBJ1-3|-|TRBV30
TGTGCCTGGAGTGTACGTATAGGGTCAACTGGAAACACCATATATTTT
CAWSVRIGSTGNTIYF
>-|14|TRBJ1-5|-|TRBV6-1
TGTGCCAGCATACAAGGTCTTTACAATCAGCCCCAGCATTTT
CASIQGLYNQPQHF
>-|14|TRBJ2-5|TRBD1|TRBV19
TGTGCCAGTAGTTTCGACAGGGGGCGAGAGACCCAGTACTTC
CASSFDRGRETQYF
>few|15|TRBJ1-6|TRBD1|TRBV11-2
TGTGCCAGCAGCCCAGGGGGCAGAAATAATTCACCCCTCCACTTT
CASSPGGRNNSPLHF
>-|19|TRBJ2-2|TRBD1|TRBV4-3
TGCGCCAGCAGCCAAGAGCTGGGCGGGGCAGGGGGCTTTTTCCGGGAGCTGTTTTTT
CASSQELGGAGGFFRELFF
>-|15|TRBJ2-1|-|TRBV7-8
TGTGCCAGCAGCTTACTGGCCGGGGGGCCCCATGAGCAGTTCTTC
CASSLLAGGPHEQFF
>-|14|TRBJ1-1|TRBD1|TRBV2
TGTGCCACCAGAGACAGGGCGATGAACACTGAAGCTTTCTTT
CATRDRAMNTEAFF
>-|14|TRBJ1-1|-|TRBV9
TGTGCCAGCAGCGTAGGGGTAGGGAACACTGAAGCTTTCTTT
CASSVGVGNTEAFF
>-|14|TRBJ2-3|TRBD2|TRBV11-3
TGTGCCAGCGCTAGCGGGGTATTGGGAGATACGCAGTATTTT
CASASGVLGDTQYF
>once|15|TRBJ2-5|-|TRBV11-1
TGTGCCAGCACCAGGGGCCGAGCGTCACAAGAGACCCAGTACTTC
CASTRGRASQETQYF
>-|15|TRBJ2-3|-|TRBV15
TGTGCCACCAGCCGACCTCATGAACGCACAGATACGCAGTATTTT
CATSRPHERTDTQYF
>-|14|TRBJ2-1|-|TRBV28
TGTGCCAGCAGTTTACTGGGACCAGAAAATGAGCAGTTCTTC
CASSLLGPENEQFF
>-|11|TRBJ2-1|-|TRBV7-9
TGTGCCAGCAGCTTATCTCAGGGCGCGTTCTTC
CASSLSQGAFF
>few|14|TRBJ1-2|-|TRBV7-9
TGTGCCAGCAGCCAAGAAGTAGTTCACCAAGGCTACACCTTC
CASSQEVVHQGYTF
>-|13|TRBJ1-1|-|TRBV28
TGTGCCAGCAGTCCCCGACAGATATCTTCAGCTTTCTTT
CASSPRQISSAFF
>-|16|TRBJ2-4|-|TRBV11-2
TGTGCCAGCAGCTTAGATACCCGGGGGGCGCGAAACATTCAGTACTTC
CASSLDTRGARNIQYF
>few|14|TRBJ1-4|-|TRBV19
TGTGCCAGTAGTATATTACAGGGTAGCGAAAAACTGTTTTTT
CASSILQGSEKLFF
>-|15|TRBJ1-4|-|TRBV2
TGTGCCAGCGACGGGACCGCAGGGCCGAATGAAAAACTGTTTTTT
CASDGTAGPNEKLFF
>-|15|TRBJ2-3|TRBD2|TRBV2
TGTGCCAGCAGTGAGAGGACTAGCGGGAGAGATACGCAGTATTTT
CASSERTSGRDTQYF
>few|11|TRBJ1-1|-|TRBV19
TGTGCCAGTAAGAGGTGGACTGAAGCTTTCTTT
CASKRWTEAFF
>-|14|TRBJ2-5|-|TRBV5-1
TGCGCCAGCAGCTTGGCCGGGATCCAAGAGACCCAGTACTTC
CASSLAGIQETQYF
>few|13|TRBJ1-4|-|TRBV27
TGTGCCACCTCAGGGTTCCCCAATGAAAAACTGTTTTTT
CATSGFPNEKLFF
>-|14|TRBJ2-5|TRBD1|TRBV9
TGTGCCAGCAGCGTTGGGACAGCCCAAGAGACCCAGTACTTC
CASSVGTAQETQYF
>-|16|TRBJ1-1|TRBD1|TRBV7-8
TGTGCCAGCAGCCCGCAGACAGGGAGGTTCGGGACTGAAGCTTTCTTT
CASSPQTGRFGTEAFF
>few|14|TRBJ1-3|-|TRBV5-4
TGTGCCAGCAGCTTGGGACAGGCGGGAAACACCATATATTTT
CASSLGQAGNTIYF